Listed below are T cell receptor beta chains from one sample, sequenced in a study of spatial heterogeneity in lung cancer. TCRdb re-derived calls from the 5' RACE reads in MiXCR, one entry per CDR3 protein. In the table there are approximately 380 distinct CDR3 sequences, 17% of which are singletons. This specimen consisted of normal lung tissue next to the tumor, obtained at surgery. All receptors derive from a female donor with early-stage non-small cell lung cancer. CDR3s include the opening cysteine and the closing phenylalanine or tryptophan. The order of the fields is V gene, clone size, J gene, D gene, CDR3 protein, CDR3 DNA. The D gene is left open where the match is weak. Only some rows state a clone size, as once, few, many or a class for expanded clones.

v_gene: TRBV20-1; abundance: large; j_gene: TRBJ2-7; d_gene: .; CDR3aa: CSARSGSYEQYF; CDR3nt: TGCAGTGCTAGATCAGGATCCTACGAGCAGTACTTC
v_gene: TRBV20-1; abundance: medium-sized; j_gene: TRBJ2-3; d_gene: .; CDR3aa: CSARDSDESTDTQYF; CDR3nt: TGCAGTGCTAGAGATTCAGACGAGAGCACAGATACGCAGTATTTT
v_gene: TRBV12-3/TRBV12-4; abundance: large; j_gene: TRBJ2-5; d_gene: .; CDR3aa: CASTYSGWGKETQYF; CDR3nt: TGTGCCAGCACCTATTCAGGGTGGGGGAAAGAGACCCAGTACTTC
v_gene: TRBV28; abundance: .; j_gene: TRBJ2-7; d_gene: .; CDR3aa: CASSSPGDSEGEQYF; CDR3nt: TGTGCCAGCAGTTCTCCGGGGGACTCCGAGGGCGAGCAGTACTTC
v_gene: TRBV27; abundance: .; j_gene: TRBJ2-7; d_gene: .; CDR3aa: CASSLCRVCEQYF; CDR3nt: TGTGCCAGCAGTTTATGTCGGGTGTGCGAGCAGTACTTC
v_gene: TRBV5-4; abundance: large; j_gene: TRBJ2-3; d_gene: TRBD2; CDR3aa: CASSPRAGDTDTQYF; CDR3nt: TGTGCCAGCAGCCCAAGGGCGGGAGATACAGATACGCAGTATTTT
v_gene: TRBV6-2/TRBV6-3; abundance: .; j_gene: TRBJ2-7; d_gene: .; CDR3aa: CASSYVGVAEQYF; CDR3nt: TGTGCCAGCAGTTACGTCGGGGTAGCGGAGCAGTACTTC
v_gene: TRBV4-3; abundance: large; j_gene: TRBJ2-4; d_gene: .; CDR3aa: CASSQDPSSGFYKNIQYF; CDR3nt: TGCGCCAGCAGCCAAGACCCTTCCTCAGGCTTCTACAAAAACATTCAGTACTTC
v_gene: TRBV7-2; abundance: large; j_gene: TRBJ2-1; d_gene: .; CDR3aa: CASSLSRDLNEQFF; CDR3nt: TGTGCCAGCAGCTTGTCCCGGGACCTCAATGAGCAGTTCTTC
v_gene: TRBV20-1; abundance: large; j_gene: TRBJ1-2; d_gene: TRBD1; CDR3aa: CSAKLGTGNYGYTF; CDR3nt: TGCAGTGCTAAACTCGGGACAGGGAACTATGGCTACACCTTC
v_gene: TRBV5-5; abundance: many; j_gene: TRBJ2-7; d_gene: .; CDR3aa: CASSLAVGNSYEQYF; CDR3nt: TGTGCCAGCAGCTTGGCCGTCGGGAACTCCTACGAGCAGTACTTC
v_gene: TRBV5-1; abundance: .; j_gene: TRBJ2-3; d_gene: TRBD2; CDR3aa: CASSPSRTSGSTDTQYF; CDR3nt: TGCGCCAGCAGCCCTTCCCGGACTAGCGGTAGCACAGATACGCAGTATTTT
v_gene: TRBV5-6; abundance: large; j_gene: TRBJ1-2; d_gene: TRBD1; CDR3aa: CASSLVGTGDGYTF; CDR3nt: TGTGCCAGCAGCTTGGTTGGGACAGGGGATGGCTACACCTTC
v_gene: TRBV7-6; abundance: large; j_gene: TRBJ2-5; d_gene: TRBD2; CDR3aa: CASSPGDYPETQYF; CDR3nt: TGTGCCAGCAGCCCGGGGGACTACCCGGAGACCCAGTACTTC
v_gene: TRBV5-6; abundance: large; j_gene: TRBJ2-3; d_gene: .; CDR3aa: CASSSSGGTDTQYF; CDR3nt: TGTGCCAGCAGCTCTTCCGGTGGCACAGATACGCAGTATTTT
v_gene: TRBV6-2/TRBV6-3; abundance: large; j_gene: TRBJ2-1; d_gene: TRBD2; CDR3aa: CASSSSGTSGRHEQFF; CDR3nt: TGTGCCAGCAGTTCCTCCGGAACTAGCGGGAGGCATGAGCAGTTCTTC
v_gene: TRBV28; abundance: few; j_gene: TRBJ1-1; d_gene: .; CDR3aa: CASSSGEGTEAFF; CDR3nt: TGTGCCAGCAGTTCAGGGGAGGGCACTGAAGCTTTCTTT